This T cell receptor beta chain comes out of a study of cytomegalovirus exposure and HLA in healthy donors. Whole-study findings and limits: From TCR beta sequences, most subjects' HLA-A and HLA-B alleles were reportedly predicted accurately. Testing in vitro showed a few CMV-associated chains specific for CMV antigens.

CDR3 size: 13 residues. The ends were cut back, 3 bases at V and 4 bases at J, with 9 bases in the middle. Germline V lookup: CDR1 MNHEY, CDR2 SMNVEV (reference sequence). Concerning this clone itself: The antigen remains unidentified. This same CDR3 is encoded by further DNA sequences in the sample.

Primers: 60 Vbeta forward and 13 Jbeta reverse. Measured with immunoSEQ multiplex PCR; TCRdb has only the in-frame clones, and not every one. The sample records roughly 200,000 clones, roughly 78% being singletons. This receptor was taken from a woman aged 30 to 39 in good health and CMV-seropositive. J is TRBJ1-2 and V is TRBV27; perhaps TRBD1 as D (5 bases). Material for sequencing was PBMCs. The CDR3 DNA follows: TGTGCCAGCAGTTTGGGGCAGAGCTATGGCTACACCTTC. Its protein product is CASSLGQSYGYTF.